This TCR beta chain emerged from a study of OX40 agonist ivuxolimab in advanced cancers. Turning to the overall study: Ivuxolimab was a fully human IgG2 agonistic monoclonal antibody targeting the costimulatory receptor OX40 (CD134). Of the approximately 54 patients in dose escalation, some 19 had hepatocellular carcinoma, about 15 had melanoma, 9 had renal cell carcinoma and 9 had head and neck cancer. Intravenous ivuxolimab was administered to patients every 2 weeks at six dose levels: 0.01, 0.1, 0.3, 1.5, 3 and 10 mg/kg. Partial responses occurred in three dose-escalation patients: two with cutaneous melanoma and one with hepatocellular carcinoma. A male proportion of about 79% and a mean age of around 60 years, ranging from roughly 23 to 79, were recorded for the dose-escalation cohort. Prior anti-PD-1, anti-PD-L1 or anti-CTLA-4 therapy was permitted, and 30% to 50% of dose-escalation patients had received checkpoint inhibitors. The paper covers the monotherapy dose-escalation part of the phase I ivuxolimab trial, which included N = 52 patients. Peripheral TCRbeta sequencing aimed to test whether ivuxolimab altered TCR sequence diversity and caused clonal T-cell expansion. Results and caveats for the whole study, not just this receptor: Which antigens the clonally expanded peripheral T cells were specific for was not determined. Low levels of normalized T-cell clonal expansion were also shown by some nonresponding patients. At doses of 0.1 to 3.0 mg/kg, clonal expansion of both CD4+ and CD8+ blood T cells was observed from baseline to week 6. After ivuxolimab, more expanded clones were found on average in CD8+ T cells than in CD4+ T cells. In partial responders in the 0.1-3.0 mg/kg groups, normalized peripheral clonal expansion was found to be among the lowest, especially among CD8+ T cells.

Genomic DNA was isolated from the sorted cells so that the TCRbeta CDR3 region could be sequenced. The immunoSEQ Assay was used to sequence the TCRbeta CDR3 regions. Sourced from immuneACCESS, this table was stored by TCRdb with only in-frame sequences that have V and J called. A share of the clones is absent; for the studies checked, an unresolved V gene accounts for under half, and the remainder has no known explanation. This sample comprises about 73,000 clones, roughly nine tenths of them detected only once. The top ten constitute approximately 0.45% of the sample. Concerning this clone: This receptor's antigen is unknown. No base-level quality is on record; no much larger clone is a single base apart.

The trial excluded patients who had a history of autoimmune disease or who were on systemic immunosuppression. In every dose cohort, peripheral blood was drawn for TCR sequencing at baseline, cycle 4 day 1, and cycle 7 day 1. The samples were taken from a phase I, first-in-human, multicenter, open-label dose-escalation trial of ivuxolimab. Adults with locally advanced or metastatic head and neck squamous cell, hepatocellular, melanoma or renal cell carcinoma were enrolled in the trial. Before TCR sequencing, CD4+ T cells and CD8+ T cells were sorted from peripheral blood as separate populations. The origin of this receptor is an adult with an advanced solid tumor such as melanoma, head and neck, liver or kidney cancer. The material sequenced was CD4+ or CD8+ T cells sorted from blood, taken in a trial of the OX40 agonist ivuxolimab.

CDR3 protein: CASSLLGGDEAFF. In nucleotide form, the sequence is TGCGCCAGCAGCTTGCTAGGGGGAGATGAAGCTTTCTTT. The rearranged segments are TRBV5-1 and TRBJ1-1, with TRBD1 tentatively as D gene (6 bases match). CDR1 and CDR2 are drawn from the germline V gene: SGHRS, YFSETQ. Reading from cysteine to phenylalanine, the CDR3 counts 13 amino acids. The entry retains the CDR3 DNA only, 39 bases that are in frame from base 1. The V and J ends are trimmed by 1 base and 7 bases, leaving 11 bases between them.